This T cell receptor beta chain emerged from a study of breast tumors, draining lymph nodes, adjacent tissues. Overall study findings and caveats: Data fit most tumor T cells coming from lymph node, expanding in tumor. Compared with lymph nodes, tumors were less diverse; compared with nontumor tissue, more. Luminal-like breast cancer showed significantly greater tumor-nontumor repertoire similarity than basal-like breast cancer did.

This clonotype was recorded many times. Its antigen is not identified. Breast cancer patients provided tissue from their axillary draining lymph nodes. Germline V lookup: CDR1 LNHNV, CDR2 YYDKDF (reference sequence). This CDR3 is built from 11 residues. Trimming pared 1 base from V and 7 bases from J, leaving 5 bases between. TCRdb processed the multiplex PCR reads anew with MiXCR; each CDR3 protein has one entry. Here the sample spans around 300,000 distinct CDR3 sequences, 30% being singletons. Sequencing used axillary lymph node tissue. This chain links TRBV15 with TRBJ2-7; D remains unclear. This receptor was taken from a female donor with breast cancer. Some clones in this sample may be carry-over from other donors' samples. CDR3 bases: TGTGCCACCAGCAGAGGGCAAGAGCAGTACTTC. It codes for CATSRGQEQYF.